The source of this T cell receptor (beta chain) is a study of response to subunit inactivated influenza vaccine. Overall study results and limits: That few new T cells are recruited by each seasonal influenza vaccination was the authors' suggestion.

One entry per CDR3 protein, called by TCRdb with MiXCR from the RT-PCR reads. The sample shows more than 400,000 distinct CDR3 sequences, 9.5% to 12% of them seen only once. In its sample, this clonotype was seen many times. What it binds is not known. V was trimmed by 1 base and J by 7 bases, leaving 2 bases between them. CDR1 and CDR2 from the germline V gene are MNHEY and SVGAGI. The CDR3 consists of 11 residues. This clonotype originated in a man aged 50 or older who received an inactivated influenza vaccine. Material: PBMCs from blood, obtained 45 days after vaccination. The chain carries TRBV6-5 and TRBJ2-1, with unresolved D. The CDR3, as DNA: TGTGCCAGCAGTTACTGGAATGAGCAGTTCTTC. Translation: CASSYWNEQFF.